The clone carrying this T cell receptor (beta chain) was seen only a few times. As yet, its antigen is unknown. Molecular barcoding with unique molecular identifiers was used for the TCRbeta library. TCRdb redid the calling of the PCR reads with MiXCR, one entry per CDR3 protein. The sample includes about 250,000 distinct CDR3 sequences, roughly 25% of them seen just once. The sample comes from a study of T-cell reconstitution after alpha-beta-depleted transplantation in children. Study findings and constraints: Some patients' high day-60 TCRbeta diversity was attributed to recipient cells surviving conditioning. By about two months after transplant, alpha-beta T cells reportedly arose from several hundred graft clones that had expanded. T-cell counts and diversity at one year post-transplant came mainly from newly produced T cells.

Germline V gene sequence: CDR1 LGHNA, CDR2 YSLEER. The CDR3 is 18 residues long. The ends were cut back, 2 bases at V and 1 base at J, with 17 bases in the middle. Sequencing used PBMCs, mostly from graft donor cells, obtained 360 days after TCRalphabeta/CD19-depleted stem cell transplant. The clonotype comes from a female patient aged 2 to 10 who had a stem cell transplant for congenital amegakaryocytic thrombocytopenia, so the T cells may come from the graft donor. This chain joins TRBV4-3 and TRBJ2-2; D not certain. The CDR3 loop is CASSQFFFSTGNTGELFF. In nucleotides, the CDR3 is TGCGCCAGCAGCCAATTCTTCTTCTCCACCGGGAACACCGGGGAGCTGTTTTTT.